The 24 T cell receptor beta chains presented below share a single source sample, sequenced in a study of T cells in Graves' hyperthyroidism and ophthalmopathy. Using RNA transcripts as the source, TCR beta CDR3 regions were amplified. The TCR CDR3 first-round RT-PCR relied on the HTBI primer set. Each CDR3 protein is one row after TCRdb ran MiXCR on the multiplex PCR reads. The table lists some 400,000 distinct CDR3 sequences, about 13% of them singletons. Sequencing input: blood. The receptor source for this set is a young man with Graves' hyperthyroidism that later progressed to Graves' ophthalmopathy.

The sample holds a few counts of this clonotype. V usage is TRBV9 and J usage is TRBJ1-5; TRBD1 is a possible D gene (6 bases). The CDR3 contains 14 residues. V was shortened by 0 bases and J by 5 bases, with 9 bases between the two germline ends. CDR1 is SGDLS, CDR2 YYNGEE, per germline. The CDR3 DNA reads as TGTGCCAGCAGCGTAGGGGGGGGCGATCAGCCCCAGCATTTT. Protein product: CASSVGGGDQPQHF.

The rearrangement joins TRBV20-1 to TRBJ1-2; 8 bases line up with TRBD1. The CDR3 is made up of 15 amino acids. Germline CDR1 DFQATT, CDR2 SNEGSKA (reference sequence). Trimming removed 0 bases from V and 4 bases from J; junction bases left unmatched: 7. The CDR3 region has the DNA TGCAGTGCTAGAGACCGGACAGGGATTGTCTATGGCTACACCTTC. Translation: CSARDRTGIVYGYTF.

The chain recombines TRBV6-1 with TRBJ2-7, with 9 bases aligning to TRBD1. The CDR3 loop spans 15 amino acids. Germline-derived CDR1 and CDR2 are MNHNS and SASEGT. V trimming: 3 bases; J trimming: 2 bases; junction bases outside the gene matches: 5. The CDR3 loop is CASSEGDRAAYEQYF. In DNA form, the CDR3 reads TGTGCCAGCAGTGAGGGGGACAGGGCAGCCTACGAGCAGTACTTC.

This clonotype was recorded a few times. The J gene is TRBJ1-4, the V gene TRBV3-1, with D perhaps TRBD1 (6 bases). This CDR3 comprises 14 residues. V shed 3 bases and J shed 4 bases, with 9 bases lying between them. Germline assignment: CDR1 LGHDT and CDR2 YNNKEL (reference sequence). In DNA, the CDR3 is TGTGCCAGCAGCCAGGGGACATATAATGAAAAACTGTTTTTT. Encoded protein: CASSQGTYNEKLFF. Combining the CDR3 with reference TRBV3-1 and TRBJ1-4 gives the whole variable domain DTAVSQTPKYLVTQMGNDKSIKCEQNLGHDTMYWYKQDSKKFLKIMFSYNNKELIINETVPNRFSPKSPDKAHLNLHINSLELGDSAVYFCASSQGTYNEKLFFGSGTQLSVL.

This clonotype was picked up many times. V usage is TRBV6-1 and J usage is TRBJ2-7; D is ambiguous. Per the germline V gene, CDR1 is MNHNS and CDR2 is SASEGT. The CDR3 contains 13 residues. The V end lost 4 bases, the J end lost 5 bases, and 12 bases lay between the germline ends. CDR3 protein: CASSGAYPHEQYF. The CDR3 DNA follows: TGTGCCAGCAGTGGGGCTTACCCCCACGAGCAGTACTTC.

Worth noting for this clonotype: This may be a read error, as it is one base from a much larger clone. V and J are TRBV7-9 and TRBJ2-7; 10 bases agree with TRBD1. V was pared by 5 bases and J by 5 bases, with 6 bases of the junction left unmatched. The CDR3 is 14 amino acids. Germline V gene sequence: CDR1 SEHNR, CDR2 FQNEAQ (reference sequence). The CDR3 nucleotides are TGTGCCAGCAGCGCGGGACAGGGGTTCGACGAGCAGTACTTC. Translation: CASSAGQGFDEQYF.

Ten or more counts support this clonotype. The rearrangement joins TRBV29-1 to TRBJ1-5, with TRBD1 matching over 8 bases. After removal of 6 bases from V and 5 bases from J, the junction contained 3 bases not matched to a gene. This CDR3 contains 12 residues. The germline CDR1 and CDR2 sequences are SQVTM and ANQGSEA. Written as DNA, the CDR3 is TGCAGCGTCGGACAGGGCCATCAGCCCCAGCATTTT. Translating gives CSVGQGHQPQHF.

The CDR3 DNA sequence: TGTGCCAGCAGCCACAGGGTGAACACTGAAGCTTTCTTT. Its translation: CASSHRVNTEAFF. V and J are TRBV16 and TRBJ1-1, with D possibly matching TRBD1 (5 bases). This CDR3 contains 13 residues. Germline V gives CDR1 KGHSY, CDR2 FQNENV. V lost 3 bases and J lost 0, with 5 bases in between.

The gene calls are TRBV19 and TRBJ2-5; 7 bases map to TRBD2. There are 13 residues in the CDR3. V dropped 3 bases and J dropped 5; count of bases not matched to a gene: 3. Germline V gene lookup returns CDR1 LNHDA and CDR2 SQIVND (reference sequence). The CDR3 coding sequence is TGTGCCAGTAGTATCCAGGGAGGGGAGACCCAGTACTTC. It codes for CASSIQGGETQYF.

As to this clonotype: Since a much larger clone is just one base distant, this may be a read error. The conserved phenylalanine or tryptophan normally closing the CDR3 is absent here, so this likely arose from a read error. CDR3 in DNA: TGTGCCAGCTCACAGGACTTGCAAGAGACCCAGTACTTG. Its translation is CASSQDLQETQYL. The rearrangement uses TRBV18 and TRBJ2-5; tentatively, D is TRBD2 (5 bases). Trimming cost V 4 bases and J 2 bases, with 8 bases left between them. The CDR3 contains 13 residues. From germline, CDR1 is KGHSH and CDR2 LQKENI.

This clonotype was observed once. Being one base from a much bigger clone, this may be a read error. The chain joins TRBV6-1 to TRBJ2-1; D may be TRBD1 (5 bases). The V gene lost 9 bases and the J gene lost 4 bases, with 13 bases spanning the gap. Germline V gene sequence: CDR1 MNHNS, CDR2 SASEGT. CDR3 length: 13 residues. The CDR3 reads CASVAGIYNEQFF. The DNA for the CDR3 is TGTGCCAGTGTGGCAGGGATATACAATGAGCAGTTCTTC.

The table lists this clonotype with many counts. The rearrangement links TRBV11-2 to TRBJ1-2, with 7 bases matching TRBD1. The trim removed 5 bases at V and 0 bases at J, leaving 3 bases unmatched. Germline values: CDR1 SGHAT, CDR2 FQNNGV. CDR3 length: 14 amino acids. CDR3 DNA sequence: TGTGCCAGCAGCAAAGGGACAGCTAACTATGGCTACACCTTC. It yields the protein CASSKGTANYGYTF.

This clonotype showed up just a few times. The chain uses TRBV7-9 and TRBJ1-5; D remains unclear. V was cut by 1 base and J by 9 bases, with 7 bases left in between. This CDR3 has 12 amino acids. Germline V CDR1 and CDR2: SEHNR, FQNEAQ (reference sequence). CDR3 loop: CASSLEWGPQHF. The CDR3 region has the DNA TGTGCCAGCAGCTTAGAGTGGGGGCCCCAGCATTTT.

This clonotype was recorded many times. The chain uses TRBV7-8 and TRBJ1-4, with a tentative D call TRBD1 (5 bases). In germline, CDR1 is SGHVS, CDR2 FQNEAQ. Trimming pared 7 bases from V and 0 bases from J, leaving 12 bases between. This CDR3 contains 15 residues. CDR3 DNA sequence: TGTGCCAGCACCCAACTAGGGGCAACTAATGAAAAACTGTTTTTT. It translates to CASTQLGATNEKLFF. Filled out from reference TRBV7-8 and TRBJ1-4, the complete variable domain reads GAGVSQSPRYKVAKRGQDVALRCDPISGHVSLFWYQQALGQGPEFLTYFQNEAQLDKSGLPSDRFFAERPEGSVSTLKIQRTQQEDSAVYLCASTQLGATNEKLFFGSGTQLSVL.

This clonotype was detected a few times. The V and J genes are TRBV20-1 and TRBJ2-2, with TRBD2 identical over 10 bases. The trim removed 6 bases at V and 2 bases at J, leaving 9 bases unmatched. Per the germline V gene, CDR1 is DFQATT and CDR2 is SNEGSKA (reference sequence). The CDR3 covers 16 residues. The CDR3 DNA sequence: TGCAGTGCCGCCATACTAGCGGGGACCAACACCGGGGAGCTGTTTTTT. This sequence encodes CSAAILAGTNTGELFF.

As to this clonotype: A much larger clone sits a single nucleotide away, making a read error possible. The final CDR3 position lacks the conserved phenylalanine or tryptophan, pointing to a likely read error. The chain carries TRBV19 and TRBJ1-5; 12 bases are shared with TRBD1. The germline gives CDR1 LNHDA, CDR2 SQIVND (reference sequence). V dropped 5 bases and J dropped 2; count of bases not matched to a gene: 1. This CDR3 is 15 amino acids long. CDR3 in amino acids: CASSWDRGRNQPQHL. In DNA, the CDR3 is TGTGCCAGTAGTTGGGACAGGGGGCGCAATCAGCCCCAGCATCTT.

This clonotype was seen a few times. V gene TRBV9 combines with J gene TRBJ2-7; D uncertain. The CDR3 is made up of 15 amino acids. V lost 4 bases, J lost 2 bases, and 16 bases lay in between. The V gene's germline CDR1 is SGDLS and CDR2 YYNGEE. The CDR3 sequence: CASSLETLQPYEQYF. DNA for the CDR3: TGTGCCAGCAGCCTCGAGACACTTCAACCCTACGAGCAGTACTTC.

This clonotype was picked up many times. The rearrangement joins TRBV15 to TRBJ2-7; D gene uncertain. Trimming shortened V by 1 base and J by 2 bases, and 6 bases separated the two germline ends. CDR3 length equals 13 residues. Germline V gene lookup returns CDR1 LNHNV and CDR2 YYDKDF (reference sequence). As DNA, the CDR3 is TGTGCCACCAGCAGAGGAACGACCTACGAGCAGTACTTC. This translates into CATSRGTTYEQYF.

This clonotype has ten or more counts. The chain is built from TRBV12-3 or TRBV12-4 and TRBJ2-3; TRBD1 agrees at 7 bases. V dropped 7 bases and J dropped 3; count of bases not matched to a gene: 10. This CDR3 is 15 amino acids long. CDR3 region: CASNPDRVGTDTQYF. The CDR3 coding sequence is TGTGCCAGCAACCCAGACAGGGTAGGGACAGATACGCAGTATTTT.

In its sample, this clonotype was seen many times. V and J are TRBV10-3 and TRBJ1-3; 7 nucleotides line up with TRBD1. The V segment lost 5 bases and the J segment 4 bases; nucleotides outside the gene matches: 2. Germline loops: CDR1 ENHRY, CDR2 SYGVKD. The CDR3 consists of 13 residues. CDR3 protein: CAISPGQGNTIYF. The DNA for the CDR3 is TGTGCCATCAGTCCGGGACAGGGAAACACCATATATTTT.

This clonotype was counted ten times or more. J is TRBJ1-1 and V is TRBV20-1; D is undetermined. V dropped 1 base and J dropped 6 bases, with 21 bases sitting between them. The CDR3 is made up of 16 amino acids. Germline V lookup: CDR1 DFQATT, CDR2 SNEGSKA (reference sequence). This CDR3 is CSARGLDTPEWAEAFF. As DNA, the CDR3 is TGCAGTGCTAGAGGGTTAGACACCCCTGAATGGGCTGAAGCTTTCTTT.

This clonotype came up many times. The chain carries TRBV2 and TRBJ2-1; maybe TRBD1 (6 bases). V was shortened by 5 bases and J by 8 bases, with 10 bases between the two germline ends. Germline V gives CDR1 SNHLY, CDR2 FYNNEI. This CDR3 is built from 12 residues. As DNA, the CDR3 is TGTGCCAGCAGTAGGGGGAACTATGAGCAGTTCTTC. It translates to CASSRGNYEQFF.

The genes are TRBV10-2 and TRBJ1-4, with D hard to call. V lost 0 bases to trimming and J lost 3 bases, with 11 bases between them. This CDR3 spans 16 amino acids. Germline V gene data show CDR1 as WSHSY and CDR2 as SAAADI. This chain's CDR3 is CASSESNPGANEKLFF. In DNA form, the CDR3 reads TGCGCCAGCAGTGAGTCGAATCCAGGCGCTAATGAAAAACTGTTTTTT.

At least ten counts were recorded for this clonotype. The V and J genes are TRBV12-3 or TRBV12-4 and TRBJ2-1; D is undetermined. V was cut by 5 bases and J by 9 bases, with 17 bases left in between. This CDR3 contains 14 residues. CDR3 protein: CASSPAPGDVEQFF. CDR3 DNA sequence: TGTGCCAGCAGTCCCGCCCCAGGAGACGTTGAGCAGTTCTTC.